This TCR beta chain was obtained from a study of T cell changes during pregnancy in multiple sclerosis. Measured with immunoSEQ multiplex PCR; TCRdb has only the in-frame clones, and not every one. The sample contains some 53,000 clones, approximately 92% of which appear only once. Germline V gene lookup returns CDR1 ENHRY and CDR2 SYGVKD. The junction had 7 bases not matched to a gene; V was cut back by 6 bases and J by 3 bases. The CDR3 sequence is 17 residues long. J is TRBJ2-3 and V is TRBV10-3, with 15 bases aligning to TRBD2. The receptor was derived from a female donor with multiple sclerosis, enrolled in a pregnancy study. Material: CD4+ T cells from peripheral blood mononuclear cells, obtained in the third trimester of pregnancy. The CDR3 loop reads CAISIWGLAGGTDTQYF. CDR3 coding DNA: TGTGCCATCAGCATCTGGGGACTAGCGGGGGGAACAGATACGCAGTATTTT.